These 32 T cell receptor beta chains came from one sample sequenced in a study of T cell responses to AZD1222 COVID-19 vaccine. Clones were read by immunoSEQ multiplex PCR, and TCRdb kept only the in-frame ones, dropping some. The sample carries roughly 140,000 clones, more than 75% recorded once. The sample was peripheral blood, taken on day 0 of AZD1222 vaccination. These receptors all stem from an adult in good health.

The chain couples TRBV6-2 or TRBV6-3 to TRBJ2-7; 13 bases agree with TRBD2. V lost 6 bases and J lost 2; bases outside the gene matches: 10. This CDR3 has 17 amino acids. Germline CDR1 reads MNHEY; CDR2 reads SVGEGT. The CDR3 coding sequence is TGTGCCAGCAGCTTCGGGACTAGCGGGGCCTTTCCCTACGAGCAGTACTTC. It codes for CASSFGTSGAFPYEQYF.

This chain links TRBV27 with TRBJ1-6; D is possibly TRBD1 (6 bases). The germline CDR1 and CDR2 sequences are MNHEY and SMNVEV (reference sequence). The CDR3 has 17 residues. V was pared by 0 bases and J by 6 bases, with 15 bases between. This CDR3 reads CASSLSTGPFLNSPLHF. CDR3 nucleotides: TGTGCCAGCAGTTTATCGACAGGCCCCTTTCTTAATTCACCCCTCCACTTT.

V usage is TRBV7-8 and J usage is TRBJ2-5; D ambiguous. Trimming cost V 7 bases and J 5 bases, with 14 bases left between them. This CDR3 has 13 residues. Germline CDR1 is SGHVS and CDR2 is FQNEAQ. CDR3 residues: CASTRTPSETQYF. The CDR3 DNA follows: TGTGCCAGCACCCGGACCCCAAGCGAGACCCAGTACTTC.

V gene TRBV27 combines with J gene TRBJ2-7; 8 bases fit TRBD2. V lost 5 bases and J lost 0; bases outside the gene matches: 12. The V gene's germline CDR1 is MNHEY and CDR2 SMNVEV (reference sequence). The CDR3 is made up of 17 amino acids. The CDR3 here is CASSPFSLAAHSYEQYF. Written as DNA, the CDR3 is TGTGCCAGCAGTCCCTTCTCACTAGCGGCCCACTCCTACGAGCAGTACTTC.

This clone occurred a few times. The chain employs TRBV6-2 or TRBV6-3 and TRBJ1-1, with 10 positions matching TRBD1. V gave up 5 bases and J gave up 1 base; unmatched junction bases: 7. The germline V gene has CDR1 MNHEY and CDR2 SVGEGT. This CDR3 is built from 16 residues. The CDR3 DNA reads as TGTGCCAGCAGTGCACTCCGGGACAGGGGGAACACTGAAGCTTTCTTT. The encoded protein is CASSALRDRGNTEAFF.

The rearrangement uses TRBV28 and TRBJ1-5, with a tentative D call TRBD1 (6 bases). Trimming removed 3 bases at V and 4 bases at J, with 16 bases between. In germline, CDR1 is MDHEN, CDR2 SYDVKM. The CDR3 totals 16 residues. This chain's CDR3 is CASSLPYPGANQPQHF. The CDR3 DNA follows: TGTGCCAGCAGTTTGCCCTATCCGGGGGCGAATCAGCCCCAGCATTTT.

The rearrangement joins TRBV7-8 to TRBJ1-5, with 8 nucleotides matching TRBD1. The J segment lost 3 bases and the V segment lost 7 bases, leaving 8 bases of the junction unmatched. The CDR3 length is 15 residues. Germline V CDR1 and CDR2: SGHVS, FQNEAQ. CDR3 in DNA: TGTGCCAGCACCCATAGGACAGGGACCAATCAGCCCCAGCATTTT. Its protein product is CASTHRTGTNQPQHF.

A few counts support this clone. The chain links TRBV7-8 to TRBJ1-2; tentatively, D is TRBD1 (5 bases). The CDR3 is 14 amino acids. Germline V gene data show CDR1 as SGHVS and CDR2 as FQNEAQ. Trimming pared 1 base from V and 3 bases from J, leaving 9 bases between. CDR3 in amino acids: CASSLGGTHYGYTF. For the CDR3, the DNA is TGTGCCAGCAGCTTAGGGGGCACCCACTATGGCTACACCTTC. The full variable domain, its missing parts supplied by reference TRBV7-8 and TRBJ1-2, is GAGVSQSPRYKVAKRGQDVALRCDPISGHVSLFWYQQALGQGPEFLTYFQNEAQLDKSGLPSDRFFAERPEGSVSTLKIQRTQQEDSAVYLCASSLGGTHYGYTFGSGTRLTVV.

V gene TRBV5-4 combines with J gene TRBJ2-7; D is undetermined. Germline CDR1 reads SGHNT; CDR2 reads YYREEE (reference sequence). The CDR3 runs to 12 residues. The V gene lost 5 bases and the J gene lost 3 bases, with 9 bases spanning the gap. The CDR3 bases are TGTGCCAGCAGATATGAGCACTACGAGCAGTACTTC. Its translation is CASRYEHYEQYF.

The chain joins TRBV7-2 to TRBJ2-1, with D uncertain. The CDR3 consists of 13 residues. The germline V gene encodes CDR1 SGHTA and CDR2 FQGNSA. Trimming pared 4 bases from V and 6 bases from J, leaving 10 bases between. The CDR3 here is CASSSYTINEQFF. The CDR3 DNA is TGTGCCAGCAGCTCCTATACGATCAATGAGCAGTTCTTC.

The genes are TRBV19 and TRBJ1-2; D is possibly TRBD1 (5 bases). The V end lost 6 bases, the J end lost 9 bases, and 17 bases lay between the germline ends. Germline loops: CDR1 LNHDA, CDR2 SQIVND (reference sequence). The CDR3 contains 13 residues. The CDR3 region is CASSPTRDDCYTF. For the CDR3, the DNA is TGTGCCAGTAGCCCGACCAGGGACGACTGCTACACCTTC.

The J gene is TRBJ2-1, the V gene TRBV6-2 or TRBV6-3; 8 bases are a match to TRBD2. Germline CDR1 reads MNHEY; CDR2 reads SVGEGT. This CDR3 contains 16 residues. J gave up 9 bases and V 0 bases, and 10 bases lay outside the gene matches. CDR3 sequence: CASSYSEAGAHLEQFF. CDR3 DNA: TGTGCCAGCAGTTACTCGGAAGCGGGAGCCCATCTTGAGCAGTTCTTC.

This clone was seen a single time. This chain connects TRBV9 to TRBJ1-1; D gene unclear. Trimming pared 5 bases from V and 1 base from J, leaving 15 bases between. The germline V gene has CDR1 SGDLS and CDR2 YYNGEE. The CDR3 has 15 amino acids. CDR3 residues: CASSSAGARNTEAFF. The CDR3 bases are TGTGCCAGCAGTTCCGCGGGTGCACGGAACACTGAAGCTTTCTTT.

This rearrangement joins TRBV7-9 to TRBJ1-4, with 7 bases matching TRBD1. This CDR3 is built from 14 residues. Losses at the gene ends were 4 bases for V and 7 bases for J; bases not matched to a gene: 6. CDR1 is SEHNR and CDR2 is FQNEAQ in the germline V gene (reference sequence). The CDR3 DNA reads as TGTGCCAGCAGCTCAGGAAGGGGGCTTGAAAAACTGTTTTTT. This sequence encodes CASSSGRGLEKLFF.

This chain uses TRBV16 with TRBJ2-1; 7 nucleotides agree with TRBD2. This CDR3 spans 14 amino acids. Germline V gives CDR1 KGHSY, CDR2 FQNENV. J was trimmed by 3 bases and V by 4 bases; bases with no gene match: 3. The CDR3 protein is CASSLGGGYNEQFF. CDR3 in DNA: TGTGCCAGCAGCCTTGGCGGGGGCTACAATGAGCAGTTCTTC. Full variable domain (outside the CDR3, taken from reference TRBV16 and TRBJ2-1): GEEVAQTPKHLVRGEGQKAKLYCAPIKGHSYVFWYQQVLKNEFKFLISFQNENVFDETGMPKERFSAKCLPNSPCSLEIQATKLEDSAVYFCASSLGGGYNEQFFGPGTRLTVL.

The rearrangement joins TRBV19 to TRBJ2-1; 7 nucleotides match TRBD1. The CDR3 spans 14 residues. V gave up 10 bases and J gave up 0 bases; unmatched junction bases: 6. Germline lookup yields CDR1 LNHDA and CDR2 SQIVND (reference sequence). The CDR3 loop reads CATSRGNSYNEQFF. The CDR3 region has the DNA TGTGCCACCTCCAGGGGGAACTCCTACAATGAGCAGTTCTTC.

The chain's CDR3 is CASSYLGLQPRETQYF. The CDR3 bases are TGTGCCAGCAGCTACCTGGGACTTCAACCCCGGGAGACCCAGTACTTC. This rearrangement joins TRBV7-2 to TRBJ2-5, with D perhaps TRBD2 (6 bases). Trimming left V 4 bases short and J 5 bases short, with 20 bases between. CDR1 is SGHTA, CDR2 FQGNSA, per germline. The CDR3 length is 16 residues.

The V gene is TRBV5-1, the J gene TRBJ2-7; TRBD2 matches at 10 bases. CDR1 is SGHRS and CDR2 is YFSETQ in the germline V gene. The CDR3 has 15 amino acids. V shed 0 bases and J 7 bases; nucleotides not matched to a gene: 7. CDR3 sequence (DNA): TGCGCCAGCAGCTTGGGGACTAGCGGCGTGGGAGAGCAGTACTTC. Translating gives CASSLGTSGVGEQYF.

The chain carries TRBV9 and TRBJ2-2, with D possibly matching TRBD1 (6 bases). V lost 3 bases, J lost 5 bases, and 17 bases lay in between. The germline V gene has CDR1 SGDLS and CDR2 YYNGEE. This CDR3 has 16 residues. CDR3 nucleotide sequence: TGTGCCAGCAGCGCGACCGGGACAAGGGGTACCGGGGAGCTGTTTTTT. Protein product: CASSATGTRGTGELFF.

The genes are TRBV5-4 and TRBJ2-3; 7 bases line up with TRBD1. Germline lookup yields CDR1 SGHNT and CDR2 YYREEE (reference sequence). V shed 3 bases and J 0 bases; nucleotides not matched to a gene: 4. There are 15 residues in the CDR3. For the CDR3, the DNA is TGTGCCAGCAGCTCCCCGACAGGGAGCACAGATACGCAGTATTTT. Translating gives CASSSPTGSTDTQYF.

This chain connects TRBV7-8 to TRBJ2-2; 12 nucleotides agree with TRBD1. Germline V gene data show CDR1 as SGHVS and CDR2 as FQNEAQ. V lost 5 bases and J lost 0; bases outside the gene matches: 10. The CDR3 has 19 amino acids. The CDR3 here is CASSPRGTGGLANTGELFF. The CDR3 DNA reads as TGTGCCAGCAGCCCCAGAGGGACAGGGGGCCTCGCGAACACCGGGGAGCTGTTTTTT.

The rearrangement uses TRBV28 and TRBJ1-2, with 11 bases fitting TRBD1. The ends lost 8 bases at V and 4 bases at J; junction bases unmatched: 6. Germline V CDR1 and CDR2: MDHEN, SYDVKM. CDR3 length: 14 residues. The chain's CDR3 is CASVGQGAIYGYTF. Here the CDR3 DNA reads TGTGCCAGCGTAGGACAGGGGGCTATCTATGGCTACACCTTC.

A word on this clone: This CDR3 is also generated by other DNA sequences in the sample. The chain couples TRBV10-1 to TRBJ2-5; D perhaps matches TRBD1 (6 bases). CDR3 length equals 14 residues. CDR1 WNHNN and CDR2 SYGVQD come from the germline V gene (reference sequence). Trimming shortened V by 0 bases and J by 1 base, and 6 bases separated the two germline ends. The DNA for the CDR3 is TGCGCCAGCAGTGAGTCAGGGGGCCAAGAGACCCAGTACTTC. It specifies CASSESGGQETQYF.

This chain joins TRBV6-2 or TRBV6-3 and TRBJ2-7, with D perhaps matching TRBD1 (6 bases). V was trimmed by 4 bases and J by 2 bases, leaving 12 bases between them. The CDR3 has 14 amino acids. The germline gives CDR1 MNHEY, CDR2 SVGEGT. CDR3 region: CASSSGQPPYEQYF. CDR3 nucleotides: TGTGCCAGCAGTTCCGGACAGCCCCCCTACGAGCAGTACTTC.

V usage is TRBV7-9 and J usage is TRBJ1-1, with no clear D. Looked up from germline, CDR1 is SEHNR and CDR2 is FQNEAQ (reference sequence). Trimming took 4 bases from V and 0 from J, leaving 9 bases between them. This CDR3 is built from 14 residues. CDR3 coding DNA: TGTGCCAGCAGCTCGACAACCATGAACACTGAAGCTTTCTTT. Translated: CASSSTTMNTEAFF. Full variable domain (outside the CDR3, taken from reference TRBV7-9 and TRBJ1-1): DTGVSQNPRHKITKRGQNVTFRCDPISEHNRLYWYRQTLGQGPEFLTYFQNEAQLEKSRLLSDRFSAERPKGSFSTLEIQRTEQGDSAMYLCASSSTTMNTEAFFGQGTRLTVV.

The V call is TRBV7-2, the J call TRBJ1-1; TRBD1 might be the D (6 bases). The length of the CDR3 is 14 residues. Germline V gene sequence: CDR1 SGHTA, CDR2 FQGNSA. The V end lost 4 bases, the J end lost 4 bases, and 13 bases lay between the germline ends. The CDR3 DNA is TGTGCCAGCAGCTCACAGGGTAGAACCACTGAAGCTTTCTTT. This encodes CASSSQGRTTEAFF.

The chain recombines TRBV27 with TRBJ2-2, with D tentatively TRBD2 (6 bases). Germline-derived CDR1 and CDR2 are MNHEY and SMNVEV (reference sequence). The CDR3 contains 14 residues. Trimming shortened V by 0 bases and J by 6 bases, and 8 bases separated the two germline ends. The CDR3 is CASSLSTGAGELFF. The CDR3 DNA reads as TGTGCCAGCAGTTTATCGACGGGGGCCGGGGAGCTGTTTTTT.

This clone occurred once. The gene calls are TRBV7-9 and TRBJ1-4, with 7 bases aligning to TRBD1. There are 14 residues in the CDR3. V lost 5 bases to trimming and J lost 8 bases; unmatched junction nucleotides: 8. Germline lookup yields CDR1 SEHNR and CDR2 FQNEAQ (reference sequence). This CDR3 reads CASSRDRAGEKLFF. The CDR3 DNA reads TGTGCCAGCAGCCGAGACAGGGCGGGGGAAAAACTGTTTTTT.

CDR3 sequence reads: CASSPHGGGDRKPFF. CDR3 DNA sequence: TGTGCCAGCAGCCCCCACGGGGGGGGAGACCGCAAACCTTTCTTT. The rearrangement links TRBV11-3 to TRBJ1-1; weak D call: TRBD1 (5 bases). Germline assignment: CDR1 SGHNT and CDR2 YENEEA. Between the trimmed V and J ends, which lost 5 bases and 12 bases, there was a span of 25 bases. CDR3 length: 15 amino acids.

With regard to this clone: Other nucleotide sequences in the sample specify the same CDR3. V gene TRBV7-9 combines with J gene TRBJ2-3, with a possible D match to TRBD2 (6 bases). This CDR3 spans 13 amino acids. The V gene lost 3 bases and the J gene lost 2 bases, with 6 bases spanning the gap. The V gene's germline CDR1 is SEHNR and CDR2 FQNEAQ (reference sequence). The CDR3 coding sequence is TGTGCCAGCAGCTTGGGACTCACAGATACGCAGTATTTT. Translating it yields CASSLGLTDTQYF. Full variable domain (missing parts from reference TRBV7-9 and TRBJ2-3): DTGVSQNPRHKITKRGQNVTFRCDPISEHNRLYWYRQTLGQGPEFLTYFQNEAQLEKSRLLSDRFSAERPKGSFSTLEIQRTEQGDSAMYLCASSLGLTDTQYFGPGTRLTVL.

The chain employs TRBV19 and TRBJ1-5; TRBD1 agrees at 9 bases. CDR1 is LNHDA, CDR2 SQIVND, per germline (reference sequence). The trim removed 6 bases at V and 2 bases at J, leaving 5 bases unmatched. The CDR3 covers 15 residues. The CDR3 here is CASSTGQGGNQPQHF. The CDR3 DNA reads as TGTGCCAGTAGCACGGGACAGGGAGGCAATCAGCCCCAGCATTTT.

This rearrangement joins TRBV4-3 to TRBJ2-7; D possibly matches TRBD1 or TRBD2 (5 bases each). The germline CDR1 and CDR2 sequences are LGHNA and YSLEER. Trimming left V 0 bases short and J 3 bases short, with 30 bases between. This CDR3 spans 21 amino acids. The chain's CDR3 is CASSQELGFPMGDDFGYEQYF. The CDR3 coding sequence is TGCGCCAGCAGCCAAGAATTAGGCTTTCCCATGGGGGATGATTTCGGCTACGAGCAGTACTTC.